These 8 T cell receptor beta chains were sequenced from one sample in a study of shared clonotypes between healthy human individuals. Data came from immunoSEQ multiplex PCR; TCRdb stores just in-frame clones and leaves some out. The profile shows roughly 400,000 clones, 90% to 98% of them singletons. The sample was memory CD8+ T cells sorted from blood. Stated subset: CD45RO+ cells pooled with CCR7-negative TemRA cells. These TCRs come from a man aged 30 to 45 in good health.

This rearrangement joins TRBV7-6 to TRBJ1-4, with D possibly matching TRBD1 (5 bases). V lost 4 bases, J lost 8 bases, and 8 bases lay in between. This CDR3 region has 12 residues. The germline gives CDR1 SGHVS, CDR2 FNYEAQ. CDR3 in DNA: TGTGCCAGCAGCTCGGGGGGGGAAAAACTGTTTTTT. Amino acids: CASSSGGEKLFF.

This clone was observed a single time. The DNA for the CDR3 is TGTGCCAGCTCACCACCAACTAGCGGGAGGAACACCGGGGAGCTGTTTTTT. Translating gives CASSPPTSGRNTGELFF. V gene TRBV18 combines with J gene TRBJ2-2; 11 bases map to TRBD2. The CDR3 is 17 amino acids. Per germline, CDR1 KGHSH and CDR2 LQKENI. The junction had 1 base not matched to a gene; V was cut back by 0 bases and J by 1 base.

The rearrangement uses TRBV5-4 and TRBJ2-3, with TRBD2 matching 8 bases. J was trimmed by 8 bases and V by 10 bases; bases with no gene match: 9. This CDR3 comprises 12 residues. Germline V CDR1 and CDR2: SGHNT, YYREEE (reference sequence). The CDR3 DNA sequence: TGTGCCGGCTTTACTAGCGGTGGTACGCAGTATTTT. Its translation is CAGFTSGGTQYF.

The V call is TRBV19, the J call TRBJ2-1; the match to TRBD2 covers 7 bases. Losses at the gene ends were 1 base for V and 8 bases for J; bases not matched to a gene: 8. This CDR3 region has 15 residues. Germline V gene lookup returns CDR1 LNHDA and CDR2 SQIVND (reference sequence). The CDR3 nucleotides are TGTGCCAGTAGTATAGCCACGACTAGCTTTGATGAGCAGTTCTTC. This sequence encodes CASSIATTSFDEQFF.

This sequence joins TRBV19 and TRBJ2-2; either TRBD1 or TRBD2 may supply D (5 bases each). The germline V gene has CDR1 LNHDA and CDR2 SQIVND (reference sequence). The V end lost 0 bases, the J end lost 4 bases, and 18 bases lay between the germline ends. This CDR3 contains 18 residues. The CDR3 DNA reads as TGTGCCAGTAGTATAGACCACGGGACCTGGAGAGGCACCGGGGAGCTGTTTTTT. It is translated as CASSIDHGTWRGTGELFF.

The count of this clone is one. The chain recombines TRBV15 with TRBJ2-7; 7 bases fit TRBD2. The CDR3 runs to 15 residues. Looked up from germline, CDR1 is LNHNV and CDR2 is YYDKDF (reference sequence). The V and J ends lost 1 base and 1 base, in that order; junction bases with no gene match: 4. The CDR3 protein is CATSRGGLESYEQYF. For the CDR3, the DNA is TGTGCCACCAGCAGAGGCGGACTAGAATCCTACGAGCAGTACTTC.

V and J are TRBV6-5 and TRBJ1-1, with D possibly TRBD1 on 5 matching bases. V was cut by 4 bases and J by 7 bases, with 22 bases left in between. Germline V gene data show CDR1 as MNHEY and CDR2 as SVGAGI. There are 16 residues in the CDR3. DNA of the CDR3: TGTGCCAGCAGTTTGCAGGGCCCTAGGACGGTTGGTGAAGCTTTCTTT. Translating it yields CASSLQGPRTVGEAFF.

This chain links TRBV15 with TRBJ1-5; D not resolved. Trimming removed 0 bases at V and 5 bases at J, with 8 bases between. Looked up from germline, CDR1 is LNHNV and CDR2 is YYDKDF (reference sequence). CDR3 length: 14 residues. CDR3 nucleotides: TGTGCCACCAGCAGAGATCAACATTATCAGCCCCAGCATTTT. Translation gives CATSRDQHYQPQHF.